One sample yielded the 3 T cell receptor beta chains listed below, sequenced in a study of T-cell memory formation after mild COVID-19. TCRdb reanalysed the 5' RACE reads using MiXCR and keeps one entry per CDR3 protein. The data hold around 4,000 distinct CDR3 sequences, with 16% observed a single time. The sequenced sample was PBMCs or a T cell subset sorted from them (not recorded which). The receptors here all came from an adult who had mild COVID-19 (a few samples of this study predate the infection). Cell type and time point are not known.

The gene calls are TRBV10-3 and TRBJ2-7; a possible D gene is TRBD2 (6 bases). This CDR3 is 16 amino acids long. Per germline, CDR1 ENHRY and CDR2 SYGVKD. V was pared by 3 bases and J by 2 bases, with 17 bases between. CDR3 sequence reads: CAISDPGRTRPYEQYF. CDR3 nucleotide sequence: TGTGCCATCAGTGACCCAGGGAGGACCCGCCCCTACGAGCAGTACTTC.

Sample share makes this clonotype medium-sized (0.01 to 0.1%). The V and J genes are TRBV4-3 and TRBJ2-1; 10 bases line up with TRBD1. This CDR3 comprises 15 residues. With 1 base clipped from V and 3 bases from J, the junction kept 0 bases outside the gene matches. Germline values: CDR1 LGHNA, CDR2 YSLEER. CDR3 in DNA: TGCGCCAGCAGCCAAGGGACAGGGGGCTACAATGAGCAGTTCTTC. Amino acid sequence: CASSQGTGGYNEQFF.

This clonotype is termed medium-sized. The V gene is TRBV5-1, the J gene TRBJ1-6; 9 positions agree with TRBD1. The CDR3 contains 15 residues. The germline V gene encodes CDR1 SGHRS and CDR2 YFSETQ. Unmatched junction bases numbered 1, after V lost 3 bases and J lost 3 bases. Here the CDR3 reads CASSWTGVYNSPLHF. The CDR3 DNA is TGCGCCAGCAGCTGGACAGGGGTCTATAATTCACCCCTCCACTTT.